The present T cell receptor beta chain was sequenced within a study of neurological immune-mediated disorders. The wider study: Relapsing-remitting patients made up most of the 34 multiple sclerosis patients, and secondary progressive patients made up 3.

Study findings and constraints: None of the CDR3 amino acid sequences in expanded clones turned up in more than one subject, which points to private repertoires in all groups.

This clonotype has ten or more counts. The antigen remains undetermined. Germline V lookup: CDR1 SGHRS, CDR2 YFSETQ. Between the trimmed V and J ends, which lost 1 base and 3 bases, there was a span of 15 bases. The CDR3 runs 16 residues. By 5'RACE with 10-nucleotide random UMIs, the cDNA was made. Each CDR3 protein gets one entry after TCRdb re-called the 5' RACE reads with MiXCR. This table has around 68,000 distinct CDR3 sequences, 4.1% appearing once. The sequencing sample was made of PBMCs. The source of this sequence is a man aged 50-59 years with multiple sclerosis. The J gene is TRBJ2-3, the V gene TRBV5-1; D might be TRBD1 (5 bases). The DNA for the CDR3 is TGCGCCAGCAGCTTGATCTTGAGCCAGGGAACAGATACGCAGTATTTT. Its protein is CASSLILSQGTDTQYF.